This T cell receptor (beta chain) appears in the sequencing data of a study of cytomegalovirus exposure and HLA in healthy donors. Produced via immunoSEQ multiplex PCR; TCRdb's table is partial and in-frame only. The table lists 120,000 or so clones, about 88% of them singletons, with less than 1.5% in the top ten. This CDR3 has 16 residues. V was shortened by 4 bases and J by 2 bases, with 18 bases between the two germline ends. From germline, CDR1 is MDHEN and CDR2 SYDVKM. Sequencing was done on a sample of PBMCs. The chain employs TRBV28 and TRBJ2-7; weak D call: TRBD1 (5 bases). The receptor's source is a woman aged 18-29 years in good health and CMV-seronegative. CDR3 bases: TGTGCCAGCAGTTCCCCCCAGGGCGGTACCACCTACGAGCAGTACTTC. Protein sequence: CASSSPQGGTTYEQYF.